Sequencing of this TCR beta chain was carried out in a study of control samples from healthy donors and cancer patients. The CDR3 totals 14 residues. V shed 0 bases and J shed 6 bases, with 8 bases lying between them. Germline V gene data show CDR1 as MRHNA and CDR2 as SNTAGT. Data came from immunoSEQ multiplex PCR; TCRdb stores just in-frame clones and leaves some out. This sample has 90,000 or so clones; roughly 91% occur once, and the top ten carry 7.6%. This clone is medium-sized within its sample. The J gene is TRBJ2-2, the V gene TRBV6-4; D may correspond to TRBD1 or TRBD2 (5 bases each). The sequencing input was blood. This receptor was taken from a woman aged 60-75 years in good health. The chain's CDR3 is CASSDSVGPGELFF. The CDR3 nucleotides are TGTGCCAGCAGTGACTCGGTGGGACCCGGGGAGCTGTTTTTT.